This T cell receptor (beta chain) was identified during a study of T cells in pancreatic ductal adenocarcinoma. Worth noting for this clone: Its antigen remains unidentified.

Selected pancreatic ductal adenocarcinoma patients had undergone surgery without neoadjuvant therapy. The CDR3 consists of 17 residues. Germline-derived CDR1 and CDR2 are GTSNPN and SVGIG (reference sequence). V shed 3 bases and J 5 bases; nucleotides not matched to a gene: 15. Sequencing used immunoSEQ multiplex PCR; TCRdb keeps in-frame clones, though not all of them. The table shows 85,000 to 120,000 clones, with nearly 95% occurring only once. Study-wide results and limits: Tumor-versus-blood clonality comparisons may be biased toward lower tumor diversity. No significant tumor-blood clonality difference; means were about 0.12 and 0.07.

The source material was PBMCs. This chain joins TRBV30 and TRBJ2-5, with 10 positions matching TRBD2. The sequence was collected from a human donor with pancreatic ductal adenocarcinoma. The chain's CDR3 is CAWSRLGAGGPGETQYF. DNA for the CDR3: TGTGCCTGGAGCCGTTTGGGAGCGGGAGGGCCAGGGGAGACCCAGTACTTC.